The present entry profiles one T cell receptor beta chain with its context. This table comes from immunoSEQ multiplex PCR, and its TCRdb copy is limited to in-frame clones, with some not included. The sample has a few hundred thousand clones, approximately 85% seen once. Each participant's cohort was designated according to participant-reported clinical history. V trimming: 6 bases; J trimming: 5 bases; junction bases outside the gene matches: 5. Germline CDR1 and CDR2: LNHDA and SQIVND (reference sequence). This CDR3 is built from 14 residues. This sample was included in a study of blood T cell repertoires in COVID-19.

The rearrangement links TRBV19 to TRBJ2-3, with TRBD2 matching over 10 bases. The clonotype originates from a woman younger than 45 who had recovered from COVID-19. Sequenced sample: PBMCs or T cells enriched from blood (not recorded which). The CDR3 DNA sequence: TGTGCCAGTAGGTTAGCGGGAGGTCGAGATACGCAGTATTTT. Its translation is CASRLAGGRDTQYF.